Listed below are T cell receptor beta chains from one sample, sequenced in a study of blood T cell repertoires in COVID-19. Assay used: immunoSEQ multiplex PCR; TCRdb lists only in-frame clones, some missing. The sample shows tens of thousands of clones, 70% to 85% of them seen only once. Source material: peripheral blood. The source of these receptors is a man in his 60s with acute or convalescent COVID-19. The CDR3 runs from the conserved cysteine through the conserved F or W. The order of the fields is J gene, D gene, V gene, CDR3 protein. D genes are given only for firm matches.

j_gene: TRBJ1-1
d_gene: -
v_gene: TRBV6-5
CDR3aa: CASTARGGGGSEAFF

j_gene: TRBJ1-1
d_gene: TRBD1
v_gene: TRBV5-1
CDR3aa: CASSPVTGGTPREAFF

j_gene: TRBJ1-2
d_gene: TRBD1
v_gene: TRBV28
CDR3aa: CASSGQGHNYGYTF

j_gene: TRBJ1-2
d_gene: -
v_gene: TRBV27
CDR3aa: CASSLWQGDYGYTF

j_gene: TRBJ2-7
d_gene: -
v_gene: TRBV7-2
CDR3aa: CASSLMRSEQYF

j_gene: TRBJ1-1
d_gene: TRBD1
v_gene: TRBV5-1
CDR3aa: CASSPGQLLLNTEAFF

j_gene: TRBJ1-2
d_gene: TRBD1
v_gene: TRBV5-1
CDR3aa: CASSLAEGADGYTF

j_gene: TRBJ1-6
d_gene: -
v_gene: TRBV12-3/TRBV12-4
CDR3aa: CASNLPNSPLHF

j_gene: TRBJ1-1
d_gene: -
v_gene: TRBV5-1
CDR3aa: CASSSLEGRAEAFF

j_gene: TRBJ1-2
d_gene: TRBD1
v_gene: TRBV5-4
CDR3aa: CASSWGQTYGGYTF

j_gene: TRBJ1-2
d_gene: TRBD1
v_gene: TRBV25-1
CDR3aa: CASSEQGGIANYGYTF

j_gene: TRBJ2-1
d_gene: TRBD2
v_gene: TRBV7-6
CDR3aa: CASSRSGGAVNEQFF

j_gene: TRBJ2-1
d_gene: -
v_gene: TRBV6-1
CDR3aa: CASSEAGGYNEQFF

j_gene: TRBJ2-1
d_gene: TRBD1
v_gene: TRBV24-1
CDR3aa: CATSDFAGGNEQFF

j_gene: TRBJ1-5
d_gene: -
v_gene: TRBV29-1
CDR3aa: CSVGGPDGTHQPQHF

j_gene: TRBJ2-7
d_gene: TRBD1
v_gene: TRBV6-5
CDR3aa: CASDSGGEVYEQYF

j_gene: TRBJ2-7
d_gene: -
v_gene: TRBV5-1
CDR3aa: CASSLSPGQQAYEQYF

j_gene: TRBJ1-2
d_gene: -
v_gene: TRBV7-9
CDR3aa: CASSLGRELYYGYTF

j_gene: TRBJ1-5
d_gene: -
v_gene: TRBV6-6
CDR3aa: CASSPPPGGQPQHF

j_gene: TRBJ1-5
d_gene: -
v_gene: TRBV30
CDR3aa: CAWSVEGNQPQHF

j_gene: TRBJ2-1
d_gene: TRBD2
v_gene: TRBV5-4
CDR3aa: CASSLERGSYNEQFF

j_gene: TRBJ2-1
d_gene: TRBD2
v_gene: TRBV19
CDR3aa: CASSAGGSNNEQFF

j_gene: TRBJ1-2
d_gene: TRBD1
v_gene: TRBV6-5
CDR3aa: CASRDREWDGYTF